This TCR beta chain was obtained from a study of cytomegalovirus exposure and HLA in healthy donors. Study-wide context: Falling in the Caucasian-associated ancestry cluster were about 83% of approximately 410 genotyped donors. Regarding the study as a whole: Most TCR sequences were rare, but some public TCRs occurred in many donors. Highest at DRB1 and lowest at HLA-C, TCR association rates differed among HLA loci in a later analysis.

The PCR was carried out with 60 Vbeta primers and 13 Jbeta primers. The repertoire was sequenced with immunoSEQ multiplex PCR; TCRdb's copy has only in-frame clones and lacks some. The data contain about 120,000 clones, 81% of them singletons. With 2 bases clipped from V and 6 bases from J, the junction kept 4 bases outside the gene matches. CDR1 is SGHRS and CDR2 is YFSETQ in the germline V gene. The CDR3 covers 14 residues. This clone was seen a single time. What it binds is not known. The sequence came from a woman in her thirties or forties in good health and CMV-seronegative. The sample was PBMCs. This chain joins TRBV5-1 and TRBJ2-3; 9 bases are shared with TRBD1. In DNA, the CDR3 is TGCGCCAGCAGCTTACAGGGGGCGCAGGATACGCAGTATTTT. Its translation is CASSLQGAQDTQYF.